Listed here are 13 T cell receptor beta chains from one sample, sequenced in a study of immune characterization of retroperitoneal liposarcoma. Using its own MiXCR run on the PCR reads, TCRdb lists one record per CDR3 protein. Of approximately 7,800 distinct CDR3 sequences detected, about 47% appear once; the ten largest clones hold about 10%. Sequencing was performed on tumor tissue. All receptors derive from a male donor with retroperitoneal liposarcoma.

The rearrangement uses TRBV7-6 and TRBJ2-3, with 10 bases that match TRBD2. CDR1 and CDR2 from the germline V gene are SGHVS and FNYEAQ. Germline trimming cut 1 base from V and 4 bases from J; bases unmatched to any gene: 8. The CDR3 loop spans 17 amino acids. The CDR3 DNA sequence: TGTGCCAGCAGCTTAGGAGCTAGCGGGAGTGGTGCAGATACGCAGTATTTT. Residues: CASSLGASGSGADTQYF.

This chain joins TRBV6-1 and TRBJ2-5; D possibly corresponds to TRBD2 (7 bases). The CDR3 runs 16 residues. Germline V lookup: CDR1 MNHNS, CDR2 SASEGT. V shed 4 bases and J shed 11 bases, with 26 bases lying between them. In DNA form, the CDR3 reads TGTGCCAGCAGTGGACCAGGGAGGGGGGGAAACAATGAGCAGTACTTC. It translates to CASSGPGRGGNNEQYF.

This chain joins TRBV6-6 and TRBJ2-6; 7 nucleotides agree with TRBD1. The CDR3 has 15 amino acids. Unmatched junction bases numbered 6, after V lost 10 bases and J lost 0 bases. Germline V gene data show CDR1 as MNHNY and CDR2 as SVGAGI (reference sequence). The CDR3 sequence is CAITPGGSGANVLTF. CDR3 sequence (DNA): TGTGCCATCACCCCAGGGGGCTCTGGGGCCAACGTCCTGACTTTC.

The chain carries TRBV6-1 and TRBJ2-7, with a tentative D call TRBD2 (5 bases). Trimming stripped 9 bases from V and 1 base from J, with 19 bases between. CDR1 and CDR2 from the germline V gene are MNHNS and SASEGT. This CDR3 contains 15 residues. CDR3 nucleotide sequence: TGTGCCAGTAGACCCGGGGTGTATCGGTCCTACGAGCAGTACTTC. Its translation is CASRPGVYRSYEQYF.

This clonotype occurred a few times. This CDR3 reads CASRQIAGEIQETQYF. DNA of the CDR3: TGTGCCAGCAGACAAATAGCGGGAGAGATCCAAGAGACCCAGTACTTC. V is TRBV6-1 and J is TRBJ2-5, with 9 nucleotides matching TRBD2. J was trimmed by 1 base and V by 6 bases; bases with no gene match: 9. CDR1 MNHNS and CDR2 SASEGT come from the germline V gene. The CDR3 extends over 16 amino acids.

The genes are TRBV27 and TRBJ2-1; no definite D call. This CDR3 has 12 residues. Germline CDR1 reads MNHEY; CDR2 reads SMNVEV (reference sequence). The V end was cut by 7 bases, the J end by 10 bases, with 14 bases between. CDR3 bases: TGTGCCAGCACAGGTACAGTTGGAGAGCAGTTCTTC. Translating gives CASTGTVGEQFF.

V gene TRBV6-1 combines with J gene TRBJ2-1; D gene unclear. The DNA end is more similar to TRBJ2-7, so the J call may be wrong. Germline CDR1 is MNHNS and CDR2 is SASEGT. CDR3 length: 15 amino acids. CDR3 DNA: TGTGCCAGCAGGTCGTGGGTTAGTTCCTACAATGAGCAGTACTTC. The encoded protein is CASRSWVSSYNEQYF.

By share, this clonotype ranks as large. J is TRBJ2-1 and V is TRBV6-6, with a tentative D call TRBD2 (5 bases). Trimming removed 2 bases at V and 4 bases at J, with 12 bases between. Germline V lookup: CDR1 MNHNY, CDR2 SVGAGI (reference sequence). This CDR3 contains 15 residues. The CDR3 loop reads CASSYEGRGYNEQFF. DNA for the CDR3: TGTGCCAGCAGTTACGAAGGGAGAGGGTACAATGAGCAGTTCTTC.

This sequence joins TRBV7-8 and TRBJ2-1; D remains unclear. TRBJ2-7 explains the end of the DNA better; the J call may be wrong. The CDR3 is 13 amino acids. Germline values: CDR1 SGHVS, CDR2 FQNEAQ. The CDR3 sequence: CASSLAEFNEQYF. The CDR3 bases are TGTGCCAGCAGCTTAGCGGAGTTCAATGAGCAGTACTTC.

CDR3 residues: CASGGRQGIREQFF. CDR3 sequence (DNA): TGTGCCAGTGGTGGCAGACAGGGGATTCGCGAGCAGTTCTTC. The chain links TRBV12-3 or TRBV12-4 to TRBJ2-1, with 8 bases aligning to TRBD1. This CDR3 has 14 amino acids. Trimming at V came to 9 bases and at J to 10 bases, leaving 14 bases not matched to a gene.

This clonotype was recorded a few times. The rearrangement joins TRBV7-6 to TRBJ2-1, with D possibly matching TRBD2 (6 bases). The CDR3 length is 14 residues. Germline V gives CDR1 SGHVS, CDR2 FNYEAQ. V was clipped by 7 bases and J by 5 bases, with 15 bases between them. CDR3 sequence: CASTFTGSDNEQFF. The CDR3 DNA sequence: TGTGCCAGCACCTTTACCGGGAGTGACAATGAGCAGTTCTTC.

V usage is TRBV6-5 and J usage is TRBJ2-3; D is ambiguous. The length of the CDR3 is 16 residues. V was pared by 6 bases and J by 0 bases, with 16 bases between. Germline V CDR1 and CDR2: MNHEY, SVGAGI. DNA of the CDR3: TGTGCCAGCAGCTACACCGACCGGCCGAGCACAGATACGCAGTATTTT. Encoded protein: CASSYTDRPSTDTQYF.

As concerns this clonotype: This may stem from a read error, because a much larger clone lies one nucleotide away. The rearrangement uses TRBV6-1 and TRBJ2-1, with TRBD1 as a possible D gene (6 bases). The DNA matches TRBJ2-7 better at its end, which makes the J call doubtful. CDR3 length: 12 residues. Germline loops: CDR1 MNHNS, CDR2 SASEGT. CDR3 protein: CASSERGTEQYF. CDR3 coding DNA: TGTGCCAGCAGTGAAAGGGGGACAGAGCAGTACTTC.